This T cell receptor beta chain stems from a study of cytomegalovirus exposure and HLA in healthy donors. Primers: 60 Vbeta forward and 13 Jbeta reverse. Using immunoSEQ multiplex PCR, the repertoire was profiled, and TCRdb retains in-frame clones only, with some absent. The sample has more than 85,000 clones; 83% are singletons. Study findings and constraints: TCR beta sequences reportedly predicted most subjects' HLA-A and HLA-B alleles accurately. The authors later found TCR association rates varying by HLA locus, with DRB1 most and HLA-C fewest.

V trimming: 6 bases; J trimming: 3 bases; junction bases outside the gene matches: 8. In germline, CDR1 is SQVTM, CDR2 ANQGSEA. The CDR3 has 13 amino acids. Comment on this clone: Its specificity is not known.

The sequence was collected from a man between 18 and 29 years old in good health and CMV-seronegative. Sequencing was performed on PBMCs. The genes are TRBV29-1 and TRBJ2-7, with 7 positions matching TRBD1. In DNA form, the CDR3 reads TGCAGCGTAATCCCGGACAGGAGCTACGAGCAGTACTTC. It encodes CSVIPDRSYEQYF.